This TCR beta chain was sequenced during a study of T cell responses to AZD1222 COVID-19 vaccine listed by TCRdb under 2021. Background on the whole study: TCR sequencing covered some 250 trial participants: 207 given two doses of AZD1222 and 26 given two doses of MenACWY control vaccine. Trial participants were enrolled by age into 18-55, 56-69 and 70-plus year subgroups, with roughly 150, 30 and 60 TCR-sequenced participants respectively.

The CDR3 regions of human TCRbeta chains were analyzed by immunosequencing. On the authors' methods: Repertoire TCRs were checked for matches against a reference library of SARS-CoV-2-specific TCRs that had been generated using the MIRA antigen-specificity platform. Breadth was defined as the fraction of unique TCRs that were SARS-CoV-2-associated, and depth was defined as the fraction of total T cells that were SARS-CoV-2-associated. Each spike-specific TCR was assigned to its reactive spike region and to a CD4 or CD8 class using the MIRA data. Log10-transformed breadth and depth values were compared by one-way ANOVA with Sidak's multiple comparisons tests. TCRdb mirrors the immuneACCESS table, restricted to in-frame sequences. Some clones are absent from its copies; in checked studies, under half trace to an unresolved V gene, and the reason for the others is unknown. That table is the source of V, J and clone size, and D and trimming were worked out from the DNA. This sample gives 78,000 or so clones in total; 80% of them show up just once. Around 48% of the sample comes from the top ten.

Beyond this particular receptor, the publication reports: Conclusions about previously exposed vaccinees were limited because only six or seven AZD1222 recipients were SARS-CoV-2 seropositive at baseline. Because no day 14 peak-response samples were available, the repertoires could be characterized only after the peak T cell response. After two AZD1222 doses, spike-specific TCR breadth and depth were significantly higher than at day 0 and than in MenACWY recipients. The vaccine-associated CD4 TCRs covered the entire spike protein, and the dominant responses fell in regions 160-218 and 743-854. The 56-69-year group was small, and its depth increase did not reach significance, likely because of low power. Reportedly, close to half of the unique spike-specific TCRs recognized epitopes lying outside the regions that are mutated in the B.1.351 and B.1.1.7 variants. Participants were mostly white British and included more females than males, and it was suggested by the authors that clonal diversity may have been underestimated.

This sample's time point label indicates: about 28 days (+/-7) after the second vaccine dose. AZD1222 recipients given second doses at about 4 weeks or at about 12 weeks were pooled, since spike-specific TCR depth and breadth were not found to differ between the two schedules. Samples from vaccinated people were obtained from the UK trials COV001 and COV002, which included a single-blind randomized controlled phase 2/3 trial of AZD1222 (ChAdOx1 nCoV-19) in healthy adults. Trial participant PBMC samples were collected at day 0 and day 28 after the second dose for TCRbeta chain sequencing. Concerning this clone itself: Its recognized antigen is unknown. No base quality information exists; no much larger clone differs at one position.

The CDR1 and CDR2 encoded by the germline V gene are SGHTA and FQGNSA. For this chain, trimming is 4 bases at the V end and 12 bases at the J end, and the number of junction bases without a gene match is 6. The CDR3, cysteine through phenylalanine, is 12 amino acids long. Of the read, only the CDR3 DNA is kept; its 36 bases are in frame from base 1. The sample was peripheral blood, taken 28 days after the second AZD1222 dose. The chain uses TRBV7-2 and TRBJ2-5, with 9 bases in between that match TRBD1. This TCR was recovered from an adult who received the AZD1222 COVID-19 vaccine. The sequenced DNA: TGTGCCAGCAGCTCACGAACAGGGGGCAAGTACTTC. Translated, it reads CASSSRTGGKYF. The CDR3 plus the reference TRBV7-2 and TRBJ2-5 genes for the other parts give the full variable domain: GAGVSQSPSNKVTEKGKDVELRCDPISGHTALYWYRQSLGQGLEFLIYFQGNSAPDKSGLPSDRFSAERTGGSVSTLTIQRTQQEDSAVYLCASSSRTGGKYFGPGTRLLVL.